Below, 11 T cell receptor beta chains from the same sample are listed, as sequenced in a study of blood T cell repertoires in COVID-19. TCRdb keeps only in-frame clones here, not all; method: immunoSEQ multiplex PCR. Found here are about 140,000 clones, 85% to 90% of them singletons; the top ten hold roughly 4%. The sample taken for sequencing was peripheral blood. The receptors derive from a woman aged 35 to 49 with acute or convalescent COVID-19.

V gene TRBV6-5 combines with J gene TRBJ1-6; D is perhaps TRBD1 (6 bases). CDR1 is MNHEY, CDR2 SVGAGI, per germline. The ends were cut back, 7 bases at V and 9 bases at J, with 16 bases in the middle. This CDR3 has 14 residues. The CDR3 DNA reads as TGTGCCAGCACCTTGACAGGTTCGGGTTCACCCCTCCACTTT. Its translation is CASTLTGSGSPLHF.

This clone was detected once. The genes are TRBV25-1 and TRBJ1-5, with 9 bases fitting TRBD1. Germline V gives CDR1 MGHDK, CDR2 SYGVNS. With V trimmed by 4 bases and J by 9 bases, 7 bases remained unmatched. CDR3 size: 14 residues. CDR3 bases: TGTGCCAGCAGTGGGACAGGGGCATACAGGCCCCAGCATTTT. As protein: CASSGTGAYRPQHF.

This clone is labeled as medium-sized. The chain recombines TRBV9 with TRBJ2-5; possible D gene TRBD1, 6 bases. The germline V gene encodes CDR1 SGDLS and CDR2 YYNGEE. This CDR3 comprises 18 residues. The V and J ends lost 0 bases and 3 bases respectively, with 21 bases between them. The chain's CDR3 is CASSVGFLSSRGEETQYF. CDR3 in DNA: TGTGCCAGCAGCGTAGGCTTCCTGTCCTCCAGGGGAGAAGAGACCCAGTACTTC.

The V gene is TRBV12-3 or TRBV12-4, the J gene TRBJ1-1; D is unclear. The V gene lost 3 bases and the J gene lost 1 base, with 6 bases spanning the gap. This CDR3 is 13 amino acids long. The CDR3 loop reads CASSFAENTEAFF. The CDR3 region has the DNA TGTGCCAGCAGTTTTGCGGAGAACACTGAAGCTTTCTTT.

This chain uses TRBV13 with TRBJ2-2; 7 bases are a match to TRBD1. Per germline, CDR1 PRHDT and CDR2 FYEKMQ (reference sequence). The CDR3 length is 16 residues. The V and J ends lost 4 bases and 4 bases, in that order; junction bases with no gene match: 9. The chain's CDR3 is CASSSGTAPATGELFF. The CDR3 DNA sequence: TGTGCCAGCAGCTCCGGGACAGCCCCAGCCACCGGGGAGCTGTTTTTT.

V is TRBV6-5 and J is TRBJ2-1; 10 bases fit TRBD2. CDR3 size: 15 residues. The V and J ends lost 0 bases and 9 bases, in that order; junction bases with no gene match: 5. Germline V gene data show CDR1 as MNHEY and CDR2 as SVGAGI. The CDR3 region has the DNA TGTGCCAGCAGTTACTCCCGACTAGCGGGCGTTGAGCAGTTCTTC. This sequence encodes CASSYSRLAGVEQFF.

V is TRBV6-4 and J is TRBJ1-1; 8 bases are shared with TRBD1. The germline CDR1 and CDR2 sequences are MRHNA and SNTAGT. V dropped 5 bases and J dropped 6; count of bases not matched to a gene: 11. CDR3 size: 15 residues. The CDR3 coding sequence is TGTGCCAGCAGTCAGGAACAGGGGGTAGGAGCTGAAGCTTTCTTT. It yields the protein CASSQEQGVGAEAFF.

V gene TRBV9 combines with J gene TRBJ2-7; TRBD2 agrees at 8 bases. Germline lookup yields CDR1 SGDLS and CDR2 YYNGEE. The CDR3 is 19 amino acids. V was pared by 4 bases and J by 2 bases, with 20 bases of the junction left unmatched. The CDR3 here is CASSRLPGLVYILAYEQYF. Written as DNA, the CDR3 is TGTGCCAGCAGCCGCTTACCGGGACTAGTCTACATCCTTGCCTACGAGCAGTACTTC.

Of note for this clone: The junction departs from the called germline gene at one end, perhaps through a read error. The V call is TRBV19, the J call TRBJ1-2; the D is unclear. Germline loops: CDR1 LNHDA, CDR2 SQIVND (reference sequence). The CDR3 loop spans 12 amino acids. CDR3 coding DNA: TGTGCCAGTAGTACCCTAGGCTATGGCAACACCTTC. It specifies CASSTLGYGNTF.

V and J are TRBV7-9 and TRBJ2-2; TRBD1 matches at 9 bases. The CDR3 has 15 amino acids. V shed 4 bases, J shed 2 bases, and the junction held 2 bases outside the gene matches. Germline assignment: CDR1 SEHNR and CDR2 FQNEAQ (reference sequence). The chain's CDR3 is CASSSTGGNTGELFF. CDR3 in DNA: TGTGCCAGCAGCTCGACAGGGGGAAACACCGGGGAGCTGTTTTTT.

This clone was counted only a few times. This chain connects TRBV4-2 to TRBJ1-1; 8 bases agree with TRBD1. V lost 7 bases and J lost 1; bases outside the gene matches: 2. The germline gives CDR1 LGHNA, CDR2 YNFKEQ. The CDR3 runs to 13 residues. The CDR3 bases are TGTGCCAGCAAGACAGGGGAGAACACTGAAGCTTTCTTT. Protein: CASKTGENTEAFF.